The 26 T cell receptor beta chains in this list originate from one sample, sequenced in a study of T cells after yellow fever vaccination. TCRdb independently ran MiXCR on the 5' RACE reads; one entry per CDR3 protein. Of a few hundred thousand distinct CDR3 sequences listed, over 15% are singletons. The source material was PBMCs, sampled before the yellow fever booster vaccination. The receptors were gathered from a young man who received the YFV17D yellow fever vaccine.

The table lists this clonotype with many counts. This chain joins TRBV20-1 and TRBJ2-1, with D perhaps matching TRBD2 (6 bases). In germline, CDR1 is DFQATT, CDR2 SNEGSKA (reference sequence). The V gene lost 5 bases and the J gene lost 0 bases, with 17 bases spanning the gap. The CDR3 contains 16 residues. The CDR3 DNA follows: TGCAGTGCTCGAACCGGGACTGCGAGCTCCTACAATGAGCAGTTCTTC. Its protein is CSARTGTASSYNEQFF.

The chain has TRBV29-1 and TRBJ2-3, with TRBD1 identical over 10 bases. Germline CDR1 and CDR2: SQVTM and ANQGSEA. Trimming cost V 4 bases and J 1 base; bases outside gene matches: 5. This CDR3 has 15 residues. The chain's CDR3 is CSVGPGQGRTDTQYF. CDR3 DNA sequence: TGCAGCGTTGGGCCGGGACAGGGGCGCACAGATACGCAGTATTTT.

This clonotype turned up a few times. The CDR3 here is CASSPPLRRRTVGELFF. The CDR3 bases are TGTGCCAGCAGCCCCCCCCTCAGGAGGCGCACGGTCGGGGAGCTGTTTTTT. J is TRBJ2-2 and V is TRBV7-2; weak D call: TRBD2 (5 bases). There are 17 residues in the CDR3. Trimming took 5 bases from V and 7 from J, leaving 23 bases between them. Germline loops: CDR1 SGHTA, CDR2 FQGNSA.

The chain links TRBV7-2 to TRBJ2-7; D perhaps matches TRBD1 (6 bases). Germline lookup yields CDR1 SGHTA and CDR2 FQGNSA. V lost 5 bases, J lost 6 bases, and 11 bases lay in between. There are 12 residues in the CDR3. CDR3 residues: CASSVQGSEQYV. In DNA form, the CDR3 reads TGTGCCAGCAGCGTACAGGGAAGCGAGCAGTACGTC.

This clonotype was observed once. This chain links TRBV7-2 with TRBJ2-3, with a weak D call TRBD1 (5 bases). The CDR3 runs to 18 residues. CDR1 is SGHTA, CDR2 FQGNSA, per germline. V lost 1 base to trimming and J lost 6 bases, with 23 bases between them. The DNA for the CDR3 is TGTGCCAGCAGCTTAGGACCTTTCTGGGGCAGATTGACGGATACGCAGTATTTT. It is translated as CASSLGPFWGRLTDTQYF.

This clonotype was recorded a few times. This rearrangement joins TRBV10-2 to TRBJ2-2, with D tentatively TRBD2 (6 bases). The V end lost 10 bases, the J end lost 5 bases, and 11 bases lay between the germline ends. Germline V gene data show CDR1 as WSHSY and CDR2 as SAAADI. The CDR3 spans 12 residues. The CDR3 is CATAGRTGELFF. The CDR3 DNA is TGCGCCACGGCGGGGCGGACCGGGGAGCTGTTTTTT.

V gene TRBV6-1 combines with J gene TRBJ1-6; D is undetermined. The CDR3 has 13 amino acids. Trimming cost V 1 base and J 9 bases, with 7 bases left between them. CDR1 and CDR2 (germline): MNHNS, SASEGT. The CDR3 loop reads CASSEGLSSPLHF. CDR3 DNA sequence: TGTGCCAGCAGTGAAGGGTTAAGTTCACCCCTCCACTTT.

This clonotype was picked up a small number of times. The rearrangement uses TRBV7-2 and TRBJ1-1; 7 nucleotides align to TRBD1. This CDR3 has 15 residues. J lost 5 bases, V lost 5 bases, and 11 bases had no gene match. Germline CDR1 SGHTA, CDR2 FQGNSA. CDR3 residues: CASSRFRQGGTEAFF. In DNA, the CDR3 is TGTGCCAGCAGCCGCTTCAGACAGGGAGGGACTGAAGCTTTCTTT.

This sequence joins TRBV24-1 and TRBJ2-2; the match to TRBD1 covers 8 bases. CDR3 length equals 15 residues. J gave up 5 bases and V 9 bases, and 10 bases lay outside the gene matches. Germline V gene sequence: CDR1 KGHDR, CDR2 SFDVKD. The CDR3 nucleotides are TGTGCCACCTACAGCCCAGGGGGCAGGACCGGGGAGCTGTTTTTT. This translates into CATYSPGGRTGELFF.

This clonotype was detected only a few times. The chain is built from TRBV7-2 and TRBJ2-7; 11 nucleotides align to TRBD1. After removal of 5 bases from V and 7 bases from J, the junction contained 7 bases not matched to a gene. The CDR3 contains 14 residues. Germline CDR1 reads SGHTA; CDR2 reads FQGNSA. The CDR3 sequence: CASSLGQGAGEQYF. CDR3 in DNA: TGTGCCAGCAGCCTCGGACAGGGGGCAGGGGAGCAGTACTTC. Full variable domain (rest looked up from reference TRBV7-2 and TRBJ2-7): GAGVSQSPSNKVTEKGKDVELRCDPISGHTALYWYRQSLGQGLEFLIYFQGNSAPDKSGLPSDRFSAERTGGSVSTLTIQRTQQEDSAVYLCASSLGQGAGEQYFGPGTRLTVT.

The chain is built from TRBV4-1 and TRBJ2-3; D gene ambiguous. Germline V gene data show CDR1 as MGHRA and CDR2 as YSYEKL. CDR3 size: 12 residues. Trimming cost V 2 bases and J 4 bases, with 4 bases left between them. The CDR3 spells CASSQWADTQYF. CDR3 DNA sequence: TGCGCCAGCAGCCAATGGGCAGATACGCAGTATTTT.

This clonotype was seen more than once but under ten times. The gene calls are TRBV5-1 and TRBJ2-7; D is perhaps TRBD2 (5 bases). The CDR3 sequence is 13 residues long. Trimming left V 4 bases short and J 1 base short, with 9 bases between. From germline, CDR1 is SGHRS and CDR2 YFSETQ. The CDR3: CASSNEGSYEQYF. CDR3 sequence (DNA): TGCGCCAGCAGCAATGAGGGTTCCTACGAGCAGTACTTC.

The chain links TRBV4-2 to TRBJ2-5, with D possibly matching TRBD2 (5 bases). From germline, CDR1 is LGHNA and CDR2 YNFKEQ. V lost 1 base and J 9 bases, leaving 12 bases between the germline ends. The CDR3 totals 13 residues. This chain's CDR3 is CASSQGGRRAQYF. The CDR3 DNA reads TGTGCCAGCAGCCAAGGTGGACGGCGGGCCCAGTACTTC.

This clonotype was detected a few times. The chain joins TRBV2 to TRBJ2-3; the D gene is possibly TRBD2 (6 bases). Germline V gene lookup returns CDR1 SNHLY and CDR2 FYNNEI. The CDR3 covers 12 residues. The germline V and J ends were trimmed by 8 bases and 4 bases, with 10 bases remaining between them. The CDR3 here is CASRGDPDTQYF. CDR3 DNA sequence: TGTGCCAGCCGCGGGGACCCAGATACGCAGTATTTT.

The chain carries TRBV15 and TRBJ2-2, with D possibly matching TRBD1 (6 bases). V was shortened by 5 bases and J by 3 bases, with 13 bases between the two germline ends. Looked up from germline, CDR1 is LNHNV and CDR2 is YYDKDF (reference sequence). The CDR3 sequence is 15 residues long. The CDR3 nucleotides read TGTGCCACCAGCTTCCGACAGGAGGACACCGGGGAGCTGTTTTTT. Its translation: CATSFRQEDTGELFF.

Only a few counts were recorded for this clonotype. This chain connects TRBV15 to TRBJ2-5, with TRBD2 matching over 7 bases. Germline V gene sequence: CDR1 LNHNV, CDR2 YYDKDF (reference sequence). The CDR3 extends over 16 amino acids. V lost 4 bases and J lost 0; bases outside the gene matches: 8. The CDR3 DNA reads TGTGCCACCAGCATAAACCGGGGGGTGTACCAAGAGACCCAGTACTTC. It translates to CATSINRGVYQETQYF.

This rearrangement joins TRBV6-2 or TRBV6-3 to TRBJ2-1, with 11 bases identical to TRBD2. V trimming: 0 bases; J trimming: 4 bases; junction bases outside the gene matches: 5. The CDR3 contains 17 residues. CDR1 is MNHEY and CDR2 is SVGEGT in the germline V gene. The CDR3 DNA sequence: TGTGCCAGCAGTTACTCGGATGGGACTAGCGGTTACAATGAGCAGTTCTTC. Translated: CASSYSDGTSGYNEQFF.

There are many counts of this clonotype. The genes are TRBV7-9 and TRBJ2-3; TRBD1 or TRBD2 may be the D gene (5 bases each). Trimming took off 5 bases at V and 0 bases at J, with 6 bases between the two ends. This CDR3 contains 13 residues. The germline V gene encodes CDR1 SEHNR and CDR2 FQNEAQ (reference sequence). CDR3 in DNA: TGTGCCAGCAGCCGGGACAGCACAGATACGCAGTATTTT. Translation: CASSRDSTDTQYF.

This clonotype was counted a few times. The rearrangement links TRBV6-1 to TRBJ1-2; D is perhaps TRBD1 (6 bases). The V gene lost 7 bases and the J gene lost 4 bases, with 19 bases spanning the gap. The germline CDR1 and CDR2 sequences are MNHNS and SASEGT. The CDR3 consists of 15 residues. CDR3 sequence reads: CASIDRRTDRYGYTF. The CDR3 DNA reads TGTGCCAGCATCGACCGCAGGACAGACCGCTATGGCTACACCTTC.

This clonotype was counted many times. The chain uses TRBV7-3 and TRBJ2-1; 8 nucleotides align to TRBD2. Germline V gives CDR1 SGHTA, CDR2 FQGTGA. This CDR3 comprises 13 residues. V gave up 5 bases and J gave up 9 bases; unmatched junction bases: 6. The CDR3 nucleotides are TGTGCCAGCAGCCCCGGGACTAGGAGTGAGCAGTTCTTC. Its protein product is CASSPGTRSEQFF.

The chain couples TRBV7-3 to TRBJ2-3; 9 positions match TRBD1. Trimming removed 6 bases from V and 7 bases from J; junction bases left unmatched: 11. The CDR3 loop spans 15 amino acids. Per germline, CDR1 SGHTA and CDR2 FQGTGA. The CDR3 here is CASSSDRGAANTQYF. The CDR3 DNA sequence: TGTGCCAGCAGTTCGGACAGGGGAGCAGCGAATACGCAGTATTTT.

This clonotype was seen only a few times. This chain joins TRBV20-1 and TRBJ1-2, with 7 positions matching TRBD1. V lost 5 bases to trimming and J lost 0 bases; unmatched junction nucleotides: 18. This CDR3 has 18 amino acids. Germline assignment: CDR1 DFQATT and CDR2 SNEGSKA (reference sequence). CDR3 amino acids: CSAFYPGQTFPANYGYTF. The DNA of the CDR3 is TGCAGTGCTTTCTACCCGGGACAGACCTTTCCTGCTAACTATGGCTACACCTTC.

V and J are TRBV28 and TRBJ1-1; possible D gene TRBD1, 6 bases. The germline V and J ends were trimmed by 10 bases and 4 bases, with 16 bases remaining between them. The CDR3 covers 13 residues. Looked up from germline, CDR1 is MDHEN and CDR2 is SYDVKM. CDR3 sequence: CATCGGIGTEAFF. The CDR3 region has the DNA TGTGCCACCTGTGGGGGCATTGGCACTGAAGCTTTCTTT.

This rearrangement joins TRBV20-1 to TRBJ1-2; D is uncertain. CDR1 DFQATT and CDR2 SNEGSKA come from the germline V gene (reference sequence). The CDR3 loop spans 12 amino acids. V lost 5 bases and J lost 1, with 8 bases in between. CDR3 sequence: CSAATVNYGYTF. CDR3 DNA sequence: TGCAGTGCTGCTACAGTTAACTATGGCTACACCTTC.

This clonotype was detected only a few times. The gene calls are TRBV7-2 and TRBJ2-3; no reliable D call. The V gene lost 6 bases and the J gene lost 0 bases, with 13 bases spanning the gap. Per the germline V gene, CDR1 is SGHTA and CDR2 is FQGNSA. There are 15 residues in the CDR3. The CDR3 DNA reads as TGTGCCAGCAGATACACCAGACGAAGCACAGATACGCAGTATTTT. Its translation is CASRYTRRSTDTQYF.

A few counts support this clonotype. The CDR3 DNA is TGTGCCAGCCAGCGACAGGGTTCAGACTATGGCTACACCTTC. Its protein product is CASQRQGSDYGYTF. The genes are TRBV7-2 and TRBJ1-2, with 7 nucleotides matching TRBD1. The J segment lost 3 bases and the V segment lost 8 bases, leaving 9 bases of the junction unmatched. Germline values: CDR1 SGHTA, CDR2 FQGNSA. CDR3 size: 14 residues.